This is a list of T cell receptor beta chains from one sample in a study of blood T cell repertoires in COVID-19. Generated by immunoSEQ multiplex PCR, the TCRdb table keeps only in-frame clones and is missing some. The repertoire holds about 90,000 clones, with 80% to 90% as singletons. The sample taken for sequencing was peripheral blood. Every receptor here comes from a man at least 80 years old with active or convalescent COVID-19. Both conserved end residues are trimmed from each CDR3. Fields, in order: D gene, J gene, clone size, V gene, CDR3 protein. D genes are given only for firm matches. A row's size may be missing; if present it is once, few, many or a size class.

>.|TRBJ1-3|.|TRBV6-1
ASSEGAWLSGNTIY
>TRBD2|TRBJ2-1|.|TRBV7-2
ASSPPGLAGEGEQF
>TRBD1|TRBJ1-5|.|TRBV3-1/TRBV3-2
ASSPPGQGGQPQH
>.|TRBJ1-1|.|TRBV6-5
ASSPLLFLTF
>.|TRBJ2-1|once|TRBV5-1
ASSLGRQGVHEQF
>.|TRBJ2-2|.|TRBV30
AWSVQAGGTGELF
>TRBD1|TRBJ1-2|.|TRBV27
ASSLSRQGGGYT
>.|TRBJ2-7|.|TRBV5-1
ASSAASSSREQY
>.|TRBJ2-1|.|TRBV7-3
ASSPGLISYNEQF
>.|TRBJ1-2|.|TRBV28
ASSSSNYGYT
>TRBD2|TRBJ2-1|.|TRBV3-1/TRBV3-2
ASSHLPGLAYNEQF
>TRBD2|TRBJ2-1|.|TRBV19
ASSRLAGGSSYNEQF
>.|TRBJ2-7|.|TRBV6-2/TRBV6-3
ASSFGQEQY